This record concerns one TCR beta chain sequence. This likely reflects a read error, since a far larger clone is one base away. The sample belongs to a study of blood T cells in healthy people across ages. Total RNA was extracted at no less than 6 micrograms per sample. CDR1 is SGHTA, CDR2 FQGNSA, per germline. Trimming left V 0 bases short and J 5 bases short, with 8 bases between. The CDR3 sequence is 15 residues long. Primed by a sample-barcoded 5' primer and a J-beta primer mix, a second PCR proceeded for 7 to 11 cycles. TCRdb re-called the 5' RACE reads with MiXCR, one entry per CDR3 protein. The sample lists under 2 million distinct CDR3 sequences, 34% occurring once.

Sequences were obtained from blood. The sequence was obtained from a woman in her twenties or thirties in good health. The chain links TRBV7-2 to TRBJ2-6, with a weak D call TRBD1 (5 bases). The CDR3, as DNA: TGTGCCAGCAGCTTAGCAGGGGCCAGGGCCAACGTCCTGACTTTC. Translation gives CASSLAGARANVLTF.